The clone carrying this T cell receptor beta chain came up many times. Its antigen is unidentified. Trimming cost V 5 bases and J 0 bases, with 16 bases left between them. This CDR3 has 15 amino acids. Germline assignment: CDR1 SQVTM and CDR2 ANQGSEA. This sample was taken from a study of identical twins. Study outcomes and limitations: Weaker excess sharing between twins was seen in beta out-of-frame sequences. Conclusions were based on cross-sectional statistical analysis, without following the same donors.

A universal primer site was added by template switching, and unique molecular identifiers were carried by the cDNA. TCRdb fed the 5' RACE reads into MiXCR, producing one record per CDR3 protein. The sample records 250,000 to 350,000 distinct CDR3 sequences, roughly 8.6% being singletons. The same data also contributed to another study, on yellow fever vaccine responses in identical twins.

The receptor comes from a young woman in good health. This chain uses TRBV29-1 with TRBJ2-5, with TRBD2 as a possible D gene (6 bases). The sample was memory (CD45RO+) T cells sorted from blood. The DNA for the CDR3 is TGCAGCGTTTGGTACGCTAGCGCCTACCAAGAGACCCAGTACTTC. Protein sequence: CSVWYASAYQETQYF. The variable domain in full, completed from reference TRBV29-1 and TRBJ2-5, reads SAVISQKPSRDICQRGTSLTIQCQVDSQVTMMFWYRQQPGQSLTLIATANQGSEATYESGFVIDKFPISRPNLTFSTLTVSNMSPEDSSIYLCSVWYASAYQETQYFGPGTRLLVL.